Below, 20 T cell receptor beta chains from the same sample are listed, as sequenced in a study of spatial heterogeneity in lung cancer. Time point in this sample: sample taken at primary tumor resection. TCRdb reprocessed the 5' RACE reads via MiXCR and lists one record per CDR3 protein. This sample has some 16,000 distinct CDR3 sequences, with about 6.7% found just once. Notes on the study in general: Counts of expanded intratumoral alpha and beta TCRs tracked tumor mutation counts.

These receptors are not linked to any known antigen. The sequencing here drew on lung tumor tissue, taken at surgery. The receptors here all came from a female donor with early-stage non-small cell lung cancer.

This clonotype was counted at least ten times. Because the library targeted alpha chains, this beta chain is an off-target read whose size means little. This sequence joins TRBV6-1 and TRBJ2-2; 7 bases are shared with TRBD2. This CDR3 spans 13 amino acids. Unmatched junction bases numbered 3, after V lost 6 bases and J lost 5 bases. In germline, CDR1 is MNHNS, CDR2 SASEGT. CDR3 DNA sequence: TGTGCCAGCAGCGGGGGGAGGACCGGGGAGCTGTTTTTT. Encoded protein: CASSGGRTGELFF.

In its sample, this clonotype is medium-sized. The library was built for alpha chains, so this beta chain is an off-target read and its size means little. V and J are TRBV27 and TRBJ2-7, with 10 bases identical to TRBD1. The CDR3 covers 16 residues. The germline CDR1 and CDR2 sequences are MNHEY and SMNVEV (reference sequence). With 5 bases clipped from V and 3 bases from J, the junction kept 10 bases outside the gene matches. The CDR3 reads CASSSRGQGIFYEQYF. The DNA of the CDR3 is TGTGCCAGCAGTAGCCGGGGACAGGGGATATTCTACGAGCAGTACTTC.

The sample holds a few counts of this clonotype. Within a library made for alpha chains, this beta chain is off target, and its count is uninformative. The CDR3 region is CASSKGLAGETQYF. For the CDR3, the DNA is TGTGCCAGCAGCAAAGGACTAGCGGGGGAGACCCAGTACTTC. The chain has TRBV7-3 and TRBJ2-5, with 12 positions matching TRBD2. J gave up 5 bases and V 5 bases, and 3 bases lay outside the gene matches. Germline V CDR1 and CDR2: SGHTA, FQGTGA. The CDR3 runs to 14 residues.

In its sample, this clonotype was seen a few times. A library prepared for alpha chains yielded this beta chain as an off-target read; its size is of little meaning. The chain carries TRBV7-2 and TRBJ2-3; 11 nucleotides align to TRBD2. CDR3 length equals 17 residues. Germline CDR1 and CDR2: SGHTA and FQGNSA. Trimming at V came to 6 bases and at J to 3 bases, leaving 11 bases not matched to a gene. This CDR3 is CASRLGSGGAYTDTQYF. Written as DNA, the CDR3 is TGTGCCAGCAGATTGGGTAGCGGGGGGGCCTATACAGATACGCAGTATTTT.

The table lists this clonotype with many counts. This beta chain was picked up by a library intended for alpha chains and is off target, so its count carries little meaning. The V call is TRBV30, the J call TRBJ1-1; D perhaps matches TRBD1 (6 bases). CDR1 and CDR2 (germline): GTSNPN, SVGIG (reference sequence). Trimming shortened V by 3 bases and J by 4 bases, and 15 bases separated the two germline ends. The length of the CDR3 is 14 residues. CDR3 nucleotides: TGTGCCTGGAGGGGGGCCGGGGGCGGCACTGAAGCTTTCTTT. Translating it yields CAWRGAGGGTEAFF.

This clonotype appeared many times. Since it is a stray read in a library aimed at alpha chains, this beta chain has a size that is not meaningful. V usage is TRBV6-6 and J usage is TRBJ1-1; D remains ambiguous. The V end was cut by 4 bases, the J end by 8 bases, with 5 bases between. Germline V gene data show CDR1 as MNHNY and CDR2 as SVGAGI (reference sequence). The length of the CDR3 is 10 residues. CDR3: CASSSLEAFF. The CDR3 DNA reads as TGTGCCAGCAGTTCGCTAGAAGCTTTCTTT.

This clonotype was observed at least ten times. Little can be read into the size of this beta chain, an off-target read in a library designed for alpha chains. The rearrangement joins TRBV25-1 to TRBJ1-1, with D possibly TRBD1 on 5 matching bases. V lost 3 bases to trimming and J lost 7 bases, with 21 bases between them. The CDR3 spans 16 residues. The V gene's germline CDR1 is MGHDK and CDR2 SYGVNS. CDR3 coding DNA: TGTGCCAGCAGTGAGCCACGAGGTGGGGGGTATGGTGAAGCTTTCTTT. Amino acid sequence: CASSEPRGGGYGEAFF. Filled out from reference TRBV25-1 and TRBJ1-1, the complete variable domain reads EADIYQTPRYLVIGTGKKITLECSQTMGHDKMYWYQQDPGMELHLIHYSYGVNSTEKGDLSSESTVSRIRTEHFPLTLESARPSHTSQYLCASSEPRGGGYGEAFFGQGTRLTVV.

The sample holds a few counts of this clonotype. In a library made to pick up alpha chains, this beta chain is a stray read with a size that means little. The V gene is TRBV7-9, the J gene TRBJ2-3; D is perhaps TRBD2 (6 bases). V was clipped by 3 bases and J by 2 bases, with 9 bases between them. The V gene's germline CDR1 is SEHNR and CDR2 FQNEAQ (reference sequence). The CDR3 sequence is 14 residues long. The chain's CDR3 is CASSLASDTDTQYF. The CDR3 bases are TGTGCCAGCAGCTTGGCTAGCGACACAGATACGCAGTATTTT.

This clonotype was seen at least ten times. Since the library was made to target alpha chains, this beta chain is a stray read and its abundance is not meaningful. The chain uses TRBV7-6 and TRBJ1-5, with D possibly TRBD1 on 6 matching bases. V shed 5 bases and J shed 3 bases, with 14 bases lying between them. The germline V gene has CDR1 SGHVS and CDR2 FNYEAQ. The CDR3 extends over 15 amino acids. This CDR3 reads CASSASTGYNQPQHF. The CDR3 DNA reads TGTGCCAGCAGCGCATCGACAGGTTACAATCAGCCCCAGCATTTT. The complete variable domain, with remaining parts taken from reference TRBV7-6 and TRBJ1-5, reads GAGVSQSPRYKVTKRGQDVALRCDPISGHVSLYWYRQALGQGPEFLTYFNYEAQQDKSGLPNDRFSAERPEGSISTLTIQRTEQRDSAMYRCASSASTGYNQPQHFGDGTRLSIL.

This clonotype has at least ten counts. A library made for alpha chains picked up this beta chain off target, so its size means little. CDR3 sequence reads: CASSPINGTGNTGELFF. The CDR3 coding sequence is TGTGCCAGCAGCCCTATCAACGGGACAGGGAACACCGGGGAGCTGTTTTTT. The chain has TRBV7-3 and TRBJ2-2; 8 positions match TRBD1. Trimming at V came to 5 bases and at J to 1 base, leaving 9 bases not matched to a gene. CDR1 and CDR2 from the germline V gene are SGHTA and FQGTGA. This CDR3 is 17 amino acids long.

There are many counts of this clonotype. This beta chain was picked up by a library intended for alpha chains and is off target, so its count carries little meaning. The CDR3 reads CSVASGEETQYF. CDR3 nucleotides: TGCAGCGTTGCGTCAGGGGAAGAGACCCAGTACTTC. This chain joins TRBV29-1 and TRBJ2-5; D is perhaps TRBD1 (6 bases). Germline CDR1 SQVTM, CDR2 ANQGSEA. This CDR3 region has 12 residues. V dropped 4 bases and J dropped 3 bases, with 9 bases sitting between them.

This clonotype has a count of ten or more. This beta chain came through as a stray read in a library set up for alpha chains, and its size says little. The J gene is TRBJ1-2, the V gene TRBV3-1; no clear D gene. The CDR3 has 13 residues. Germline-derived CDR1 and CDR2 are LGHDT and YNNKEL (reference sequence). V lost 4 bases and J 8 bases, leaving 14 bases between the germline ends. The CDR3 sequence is CASSPSGQPGYTF. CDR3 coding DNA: TGTGCCAGCAGCCCCAGTGGGCAGCCAGGCTACACCTTC.

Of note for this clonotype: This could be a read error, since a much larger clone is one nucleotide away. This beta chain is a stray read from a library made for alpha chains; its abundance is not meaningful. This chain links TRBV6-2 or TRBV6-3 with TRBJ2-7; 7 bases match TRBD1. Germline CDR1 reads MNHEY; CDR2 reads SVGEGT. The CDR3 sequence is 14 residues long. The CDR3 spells CASSYGTDHYEQHF. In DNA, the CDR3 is TGTGCCAGCAGTTACGGGACAGACCACTACGAGCAGCACTTC.

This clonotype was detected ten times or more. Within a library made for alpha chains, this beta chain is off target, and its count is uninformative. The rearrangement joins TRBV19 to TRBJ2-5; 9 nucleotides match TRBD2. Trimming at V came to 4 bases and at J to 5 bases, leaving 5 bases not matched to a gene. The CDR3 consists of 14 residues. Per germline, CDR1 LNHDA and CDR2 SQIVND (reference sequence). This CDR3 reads CASSTAGGVETQYF. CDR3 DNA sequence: TGTGCCAGTAGTACAGCGGGGGGAGTTGAGACCCAGTACTTC.

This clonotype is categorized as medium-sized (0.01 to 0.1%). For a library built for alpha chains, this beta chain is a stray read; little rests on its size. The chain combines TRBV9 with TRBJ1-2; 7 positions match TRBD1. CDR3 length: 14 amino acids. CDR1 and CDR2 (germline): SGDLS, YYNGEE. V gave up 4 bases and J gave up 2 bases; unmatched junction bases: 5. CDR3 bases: TGTGCCAGCAGCCCCGGGACAGAGAACTATGGCTACACCTTC. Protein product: CASSPGTENYGYTF.

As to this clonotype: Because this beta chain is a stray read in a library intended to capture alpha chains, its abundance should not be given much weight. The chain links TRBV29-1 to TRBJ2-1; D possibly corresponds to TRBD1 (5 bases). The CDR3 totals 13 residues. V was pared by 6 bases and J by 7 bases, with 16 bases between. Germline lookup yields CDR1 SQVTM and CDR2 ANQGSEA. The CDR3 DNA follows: TGCAGCGTCGACGACGGACACCGAAATGAGCAGTTCTTC. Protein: CSVDDGHRNEQFF.

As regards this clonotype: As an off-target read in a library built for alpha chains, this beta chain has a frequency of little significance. The CDR3 sequence is CASSLLVGPPEQFF. The DNA for the CDR3 is TGCGCCAGCAGCTTGTTGGTGGGGCCCCCTGAGCAGTTCTTC. The chain employs TRBV5-1 and TRBJ2-1, with a weak D call TRBD1 (5 bases). Germline CDR1 reads SGHRS; CDR2 reads YFSETQ. The CDR3 has 14 amino acids. The ends were cut back, 1 base at V and 9 bases at J, with 14 bases in the middle.

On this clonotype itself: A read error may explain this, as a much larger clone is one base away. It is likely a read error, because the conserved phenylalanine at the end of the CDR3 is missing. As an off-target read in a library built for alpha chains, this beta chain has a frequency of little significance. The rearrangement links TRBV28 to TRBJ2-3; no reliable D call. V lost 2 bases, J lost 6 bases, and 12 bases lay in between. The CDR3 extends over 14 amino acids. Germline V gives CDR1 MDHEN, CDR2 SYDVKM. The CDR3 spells CASSLTVLYDTQYL. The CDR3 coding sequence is TGTGCCAGCAGTTTAACAGTACTCTATGATACGCAGTATTTA.

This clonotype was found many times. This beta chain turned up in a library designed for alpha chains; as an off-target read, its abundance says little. CDR3 DNA sequence: TGCGCCAGCAGCCCCTCTAGCGTAACGAAGTCAAACATTCAGTACTTC. This translates into CASSPSSVTKSNIQYF. The J gene is TRBJ2-4, the V gene TRBV5-1, with a possible D match to TRBD2 (6 bases). V gave up 4 bases and J gave up 6 bases, with 20 bases separating them. Looked up from germline, CDR1 is SGHRS and CDR2 is YFSETQ. The CDR3 is made up of 16 amino acids. The full variable domain, its missing parts supplied by reference TRBV5-1 and TRBJ2-4, is KAGVTQTPRYLIKTRGQQVTLSCSPISGHRSVSWYQQTPGQGLQFLFEYFSETQRNKGNFPGRFSGRQFSNSRSEMNVSTLELGDSALYLCASSPSSVTKSNIQYFGAGTRLSVL.

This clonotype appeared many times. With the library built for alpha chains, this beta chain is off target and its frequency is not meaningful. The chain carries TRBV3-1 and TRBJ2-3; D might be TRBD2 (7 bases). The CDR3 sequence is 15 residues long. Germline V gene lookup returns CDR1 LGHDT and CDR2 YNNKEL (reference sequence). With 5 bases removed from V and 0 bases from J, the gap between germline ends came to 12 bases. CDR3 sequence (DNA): TGTGCCAGCAGCGAGGGGGACTACAGCACAGATACGCAGTATTTT. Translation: CASSEGDYSTDTQYF.